The 20 T cell receptor beta chains reported below all come from one sample, sequenced in a study of regulatory T cells in long-lasting Graves disease. As to time point: newly diagnosed GD, antithyroid drugs for less than 3 months. Making the TCR library involved RNA that had been extracted from PBMCs. In building TCR beta libraries, iRepertoire HTBI primers were used together with Arm-PCR of CDR3 regions. TCRdb processed the multiplex PCR reads anew with MiXCR; each CDR3 protein has one entry. The profile shows roughly 500,000 distinct CDR3 sequences, approximately 13% of them singletons. This sample was also put to use in a study of T cells in Graves' hyperthyroidism and ophthalmopathy.

Sequences were derived from peripheral blood mononuclear cells (PBMCs), sampled at new diagnosis, from a patient treated with antithyroid drugs. The receptor set was obtained from a man under 40 with Graves disease.

This clonotype showed up many times. The rearrangement joins TRBV28 to TRBJ2-7; 10 bases fit TRBD2. The germline gives CDR1 MDHEN, CDR2 SYDVKM. J was trimmed by 0 bases and V by 5 bases; bases with no gene match: 4. The CDR3 has 15 amino acids. CDR3 nucleotide sequence: TGTGCCAGCAGTCCAGCGGGGGGGGGCTCCTACGAGCAGTACTTC. Amino acid sequence: CASSPAGGGSYEQYF.

This chain joins TRBV7-9 and TRBJ1-2, with TRBD1 identical over 12 bases. The CDR3 is made up of 14 amino acids. The V segment lost 6 bases and the J segment 5 bases; nucleotides outside the gene matches: 4. CDR1 and CDR2 from the germline V gene are SEHNR and FQNEAQ (reference sequence). CDR3 bases: TGTGCCAGCAGGGGACAGGGGGCGGAGTATGGCTACACCTTC. Translating it yields CASRGQGAEYGYTF.

In this sample, this clonotype turned up many times. The CDR3 loop is CASSQASGPLGQYF. In DNA, the CDR3 is TGTGCCAGCAGCCAGGCTAGCGGGCCCCTAGGGCAGTACTTC. J is TRBJ2-7 and V is TRBV14; 8 bases agree with TRBD2. Germline CDR1 reads SGHDN; CDR2 reads FVKESK. V was pared by 3 bases and J by 9 bases, with 10 bases of the junction left unmatched. CDR3 size: 14 residues.

In this sample, this clonotype turned up a few times. This rearrangement joins TRBV2 to TRBJ1-5; 7 positions match TRBD1. This CDR3 has 15 amino acids. V gave up 2 bases and J gave up 5 bases; unmatched junction bases: 6. Germline CDR1 SNHLY, CDR2 FYNNEI. This CDR3 reads CASSERTGGHQPQHF. The DNA of the CDR3 is TGTGCCAGCAGTGAAAGGACAGGAGGGCATCAGCCCCAGCATTTT.

This clonotype was found many times. The chain carries TRBV29-1 and TRBJ2-5, with D tentatively TRBD2 (5 bases). Trimming pared 6 bases from V and 5 bases from J, leaving 19 bases between. The CDR3 covers 14 residues. Germline loops: CDR1 SQVTM, CDR2 ANQGSEA. CDR3: CSVGTTPGSETQYF. In DNA, the CDR3 is TGCAGCGTGGGAACTACCCCGGGGAGCGAGACCCAGTACTTC.

Many counts were recorded for this clonotype. The rearrangement links TRBV20-1 to TRBJ2-1; 10 nucleotides match TRBD2. CDR1 and CDR2 from the germline V gene are DFQATT and SNEGSKA (reference sequence). CDR3 length: 18 residues. V gave up 1 base and J gave up 6 bases; unmatched junction bases: 15. The CDR3 is CSARGVLAGPFLGNEQFF. The CDR3 DNA reads as TGCAGTGCTAGAGGTGTACTAGCGGGGCCTTTCTTGGGCAATGAGCAGTTCTTC.

In this sample, this clonotype turned up many times. The chain uses TRBV6-1 and TRBJ2-5; no clear D. The length of the CDR3 is 15 residues. The germline CDR1 and CDR2 sequences are MNHNS and SASEGT. Trimming cost V 6 bases and J 2 bases, with 16 bases left between them. The CDR3 here is CASSPPYRSQETQYF. The DNA of the CDR3 is TGTGCCAGCAGCCCCCCCTACAGAAGTCAAGAGACCCAGTACTTC.

This clonotype was observed many times. The chain has TRBV14 and TRBJ2-1; no firm D call. Trimming shortened V by 0 bases and J by 4 bases, and 4 bases separated the two germline ends. In germline, CDR1 is SGHDN, CDR2 FVKESK. The CDR3 has 13 amino acids. CDR3: CASSQDYYNEQFF. CDR3 bases: TGTGCCAGCAGCCAAGATTATTACAATGAGCAGTTCTTC.

This clonotype was observed at least ten times. The chain has TRBV12-3 or TRBV12-4 and TRBJ2-2, with D possibly matching TRBD1 (5 bases). The length of the CDR3 is 13 residues. V was clipped by 6 bases and J by 3 bases, with 8 bases between them. CDR3 sequence reads: CASRTAYTGELFF. CDR3 nucleotides: TGTGCCAGCAGGACAGCGTACACCGGGGAGCTGTTTTTT.

This chain joins TRBV19 and TRBJ2-3; D not resolved. CDR3 size: 12 residues. The V gene lost 10 bases and the J gene lost 4 bases, with 12 bases spanning the gap. Germline-derived CDR1 and CDR2 are LNHDA and SQIVND (reference sequence). The CDR3 region is CANRQSADTQYF. CDR3 bases: TGTGCCAATAGGCAGTCCGCAGATACGCAGTATTTT.

This clonotype was counted only a few times. CDR3: CASSPGTGRGVNYGYTF. CDR3 nucleotides: TGTGCCAGCAGCCCCGGGACAGGGAGGGGCGTAAACTATGGCTACACCTTC. J is TRBJ1-2 and V is TRBV7-8; 9 bases map to TRBD1. The CDR3 contains 17 residues. With V trimmed by 5 bases and J by 2 bases, 12 bases remained unmatched. The germline CDR1 and CDR2 sequences are SGHVS and FQNEAQ.

The sample holds many counts of this clonotype. The chain is built from TRBV20-1 and TRBJ1-1; D perhaps matches TRBD1 (6 bases). The CDR3 is 14 residues long. Germline V CDR1 and CDR2: DFQATT, SNEGSKA (reference sequence). V shed 3 bases and J shed 1 base, with 12 bases lying between them. CDR3 coding DNA: TGCAGTGCTAGCTGGGTGGGGGCGAACACTGAAGCTTTCTTT. Translated: CSASWVGANTEAFF.

Many counts were recorded for this clonotype. The chain is built from TRBV27 and TRBJ2-4, with D hard to call. Per the germline V gene, CDR1 is MNHEY and CDR2 is SMNVEV (reference sequence). The length of the CDR3 is 17 residues. The V and J ends lost 7 bases and 0 bases respectively, with 19 bases between them. The CDR3 loop reads CASNPWVTGEAKNIQYF. For the CDR3, the DNA is TGTGCCAGCAATCCGTGGGTCACTGGGGAAGCCAAAAACATTCAGTACTTC.

The gene calls are TRBV5-1 and TRBJ2-3; D is undetermined. Per the germline V gene, CDR1 is SGHRS and CDR2 is YFSETQ. Deletions cut 3 bases from V and 3 bases from J, with 11 bases between. This CDR3 comprises 14 residues. DNA for the CDR3: TGCGCCAGCAGCTCGTTCCCAGCGACAGATACGCAGTATTTT. Amino acid sequence: CASSSFPATDTQYF.

In this sample, this clonotype turned up many times. The V and J genes are TRBV29-1 and TRBJ1-1; D is unclear. CDR1 and CDR2 from the germline V gene are SQVTM and ANQGSEA. Trimming pared 2 bases from V and 5 bases from J, leaving 9 bases between. There are 12 residues in the CDR3. The CDR3 DNA reads as TGCAGCGTTGAACGGGGTTGGACTGAAGCTTTCTTT. It translates to CSVERGWTEAFF.

This clonotype was seen at least ten times. The chain carries TRBV29-1 and TRBJ1-1, with D hard to call. The germline CDR1 and CDR2 sequences are SQVTM and ANQGSEA. The V end was cut by 2 bases, the J end by 4 bases, with 11 bases between. This CDR3 region has 13 residues. The CDR3: CSVEWWGGTEAFF. CDR3 coding DNA: TGCAGCGTTGAATGGTGGGGAGGCACTGAAGCTTTCTTT.

This clonotype was counted only a few times. The V and J genes are TRBV5-8 and TRBJ1-5; D uncertain. CDR3 length: 13 residues. Trimming took off 1 base at V and 3 bases at J, with 5 bases between the two ends. Germline V lookup: CDR1 SGHTS, CDR2 YDEGEE. CDR3 nucleotides: TGTGCCAGCAGCTTGTGGGACAATCAGCCCCAGCATTTT. This sequence encodes CASSLWDNQPQHF.

This clonotype was recorded many times. V gene TRBV5-6 combines with J gene TRBJ2-7; D could derive from TRBD1 or TRBD2 (5 bases each). Trimming took off 0 bases at V and 4 bases at J, with 11 bases between the two ends. The length of the CDR3 is 14 residues. Germline CDR1 is SGHDT and CDR2 is YYEEEE. CDR3 residues: CASSLAGEGYEQYF. The CDR3 nucleotides read TGTGCCAGCAGCTTGGCAGGAGAGGGGTACGAGCAGTACTTC.

The sample holds many counts of this clonotype. This chain links TRBV6-2 or TRBV6-3 with TRBJ1-1, with a tentative D call TRBD1 (5 bases). The CDR3 covers 13 residues. V was trimmed by 10 bases and J by 2 bases, leaving 14 bases between them. Germline V lookup: CDR1 MNHEY, CDR2 SVGEGT. The CDR3 reads CATFDRENTEAFF. In DNA form, the CDR3 reads TGTGCCACCTTTGACAGAGAAAACACTGAAGCTTTCTTT.

This clonotype appeared many times. The chain employs TRBV7-9 and TRBJ2-1; 10 positions agree with TRBD1. V gave up 1 base and J gave up 9 bases; unmatched junction bases: 6. This CDR3 comprises 15 residues. CDR1 SEHNR and CDR2 FQNEAQ come from the germline V gene (reference sequence). CDR3 nucleotides: TGTGCCAGCAGCTTAGGAGACAGGGGGCACATTGAGCAGTTCTTC. Its translation: CASSLGDRGHIEQFF.